The rows below give T cell receptor beta chains drawn from one sample of a study of identical twins. Using its own MiXCR run on the 5' RACE reads, TCRdb lists one record per CDR3 protein. The sample lists about 530,000 distinct CDR3 sequences; 20% to 25% were seen once. These records were also assigned to another study, of yellow fever vaccine responses in identical twins.

Sequencing was carried out using CD4+ T cells sorted from blood. These receptors originate from a young woman in good health. CDR3s include the opening cysteine and the closing phenylalanine or tryptophan. The order of the fields is V gene, J gene, CDR3 protein.

TRBV5-1,TRBJ2-7,CASSSLGSETSYEQYF
TRBV6-1,TRBJ2-7,CASSTSTQNYEQYF
TRBV2,TRBJ2-1,CASSELGQGSYNEQFF
TRBV20-1,TRBJ2-3,CSAPGGPSTDTQYF
TRBV5-1,TRBJ2-1,CASTPSGNEQFF
TRBV18,TRBJ2-7,CASSPPVGQPEQYF
TRBV27,TRBJ2-3,CASRGGTSGGGTQYF
TRBV27,TRBJ1-2,CASSFGQAGGYTF
TRBV6-5,TRBJ1-3,CASSLRQGTSGNTIYF
TRBV12-3/TRBV12-4,TRBJ2-5,CASSRGGVETQYF
TRBV5-1,TRBJ2-1,CASTAGGPLNEQFF
TRBV7-8,TRBJ1-2,CASSLEGQGISGYTF
TRBV11-2,TRBJ2-5,CASSTRTSGSLVQETQYF
TRBV13,TRBJ2-3,CASSWQREGTDTQYF
TRBV12-3/TRBV12-4,TRBJ2-4,CASSGRREAKNIQYF
TRBV5-1,TRBJ2-2,CASSLLPGSNTGELFF
TRBV29-1,TRBJ2-7,CSVSKGPSYEQYF
TRBV5-1,TRBJ2-1,CASSLAQGLAGVSNEQFF
TRBV29-1,TRBJ2-3,CSVQVSTDTQYF
TRBV5-1,TRBJ2-1,CASSFSGGAINEQFF
TRBV5-1,TRBJ2-6,CASSTRPKGDEANVLTF
TRBV7-9,TRBJ1-1,CASSSERGNTEAFF
TRBV20-1,TRBJ2-3,CSARDRGGRDTQYF
TRBV6-1,TRBJ2-7,CASSDGVQQYF
TRBV7-2,TRBJ2-7,CASRDAGLYEQYF
TRBV2,TRBJ1-1,CASRARPEAFF
TRBV10-3,TRBJ2-1,CAISSQGPEQFF
TRBV20-1,TRBJ1-6,CSAVDTGGANSPLHF
TRBV3-1,TRBJ2-1,CASSRGQIGYNEQFF
TRBV6-5,TRBJ1-1,CASSYAGGTGAMNTEAFF
TRBV11-2,TRBJ2-1,CASSLVWWEGIYNEQFF
TRBV29-1,TRBJ2-3,CSVFVPSGGPTADTQYF
TRBV24-1,TRBJ2-7,CATSSPRNEQYF
TRBV3-1,TRBJ1-1,CASSNRGYTEAFF
TRBV12-3/TRBV12-4,TRBJ2-7,CASSGVAGHYEQYF
TRBV29-1,TRBJ2-3,CSVESRGDHTDTQYF
TRBV6-1,TRBJ2-1,CASRNSGGSNNEQFF
TRBV3-1,TRBJ1-1,CASSQQTGNTEAFF
TRBV3-1,TRBJ2-1,CASRLAGGPEQFF